The 14 T cell receptor beta chains in this list originate from one sample, sequenced in a study of blood T cells in healthy people across ages. A sample-barcoded 5' primer and a J-beta primer mix were used in a second PCR of about 6 to 12 cycles. TCRdb passed the 5' RACE reads through MiXCR, listing each CDR3 protein once. The repertoire has about 800,000 distinct CDR3 sequences, 20% to 25% of them found once; the top ten carry approximately 3.7%. The same specimen was also included in a second study, on T cells of mothers and their children.

Sequences were obtained from blood. These TCRs come from a boy aged 5-17 years in good health.

This clonotype was seen a few times. The chain couples TRBV9 to TRBJ2-5, with D maybe TRBD1 (7 bases). The CDR3 is 14 amino acids. Trimming removed 3 bases at V and 3 bases at J, with 12 bases between. Germline lookup yields CDR1 SGDLS and CDR2 YYNGEE. The CDR3 protein is CASSAGDREETQYF. Written as DNA, the CDR3 is TGTGCCAGCAGCGCGGGAGACAGGGAAGAGACCCAGTACTTC.

This chain joins TRBV3-1 and TRBJ1-1; 8 bases agree with TRBD1. Per the germline V gene, CDR1 is LGHDT and CDR2 is YNNKEL (reference sequence). The CDR3 loop spans 18 amino acids. The V segment lost 1 base and the J segment 1 base; nucleotides outside the gene matches: 11. The CDR3, as DNA: TGTGCCAGCAGCCAAGTTGTCAGGACAGGGACTAAGAACACTGAAGCTTTCTTT. Residues: CASSQVVRTGTKNTEAFF.

This clonotype came up a few times. This rearrangement joins TRBV6-5 to TRBJ2-5; 7 bases fit TRBD2. The better agreement between TRBJ2-1 and the DNA end casts doubt on the J call. The CDR3 loop spans 13 amino acids. Germline CDR1 reads MNHEY; CDR2 reads SVGAGI. The CDR3 DNA follows: TGTGCCAGCAGCTATCACGGGGGGAATGAGCAGTTCTTC. Translation gives CASSYHGGNEQFF.

The CDR3 region is CASSFGGEEAQYF. CDR3 in DNA: TGTGCCAGCAGTTTCGGGGGGGAGGAGGCCCAGTACTTC. The V and J genes are TRBV28 and TRBJ2-5, with 8 bases lining up with TRBD2. The germline V gene encodes CDR1 MDHEN and CDR2 SYDVKM. V trimming: 3 bases; J trimming: 9 bases; junction bases outside the gene matches: 6. This CDR3 is 13 amino acids long.

This clonotype has only a few counts. V is TRBV12-3 or TRBV12-4 and J is TRBJ2-5; a possible D gene is TRBD1 (5 bases). There are 16 residues in the CDR3. V lost 3 bases and J lost 1, with 15 bases in between. CDR3 protein: CASSFWRQQSQETQYF. DNA for the CDR3: TGTGCCAGCAGTTTCTGGAGACAGCAAAGCCAAGAGACCCAGTACTTC.

For the CDR3, the DNA is TGTGCTAGTGGAGATATATACTGTGGCTACACCTTC. This encodes CASGDIYCGYTF. This chain joins TRBV12-5 and TRBJ1-2; D uncertain. Germline V gives CDR1 LGHNT, CDR2 FRNRAP. The CDR3 has 12 amino acids. V gave up 6 bases and J gave up 7 bases, with 12 bases separating them.

The sample holds a few counts of this clonotype. This chain connects TRBV29-1 to TRBJ1-5; possibly TRBD1 for D (6 bases). The CDR3 sequence is 14 residues long. Looked up from germline, CDR1 is SQVTM and CDR2 is ANQGSEA. V shed 1 base and J shed 0 bases, with 7 bases lying between them. The CDR3 reads CSVEVGGSNQPQHF. DNA for the CDR3: TGCAGCGTTGAAGTAGGGGGTAGCAATCAGCCCCAGCATTTT.

Of note for this clonotype: One end of the junction varies from germline; a read error may be responsible. The CDR3 spells CASSPRQLRLADPQYF. The CDR3 region has the DNA TGTGCCAGCAGCCCACGACAGCTAAGGTTGGCAGATCCGCAGTATTTT. The rearrangement joins TRBV7-9 to TRBJ2-3, with D possibly TRBD1 on 5 matching bases. This CDR3 region has 16 residues. CDR1 is SEHNR, CDR2 FQNEAQ, per germline (reference sequence).

V usage is TRBV2 and J usage is TRBJ1-2; 7 bases map to TRBD1. The germline V gene has CDR1 SNHLY and CDR2 FYNNEI. Unmatched junction bases numbered 6, after V lost 6 bases and J lost 8 bases. The CDR3 consists of 12 residues. The CDR3 region is CASSEPGQGYTF. CDR3 in DNA: TGTGCCAGCAGCGAGCCGGGACAGGGCTACACCTTC.

This clonotype was seen a few times. The gene calls are TRBV15 and TRBJ1-4; no clear D gene. The germline gives CDR1 LNHNV, CDR2 YYDKDF (reference sequence). Trimming cost V 0 bases and J 5 bases, with 4 bases left between them. The CDR3 runs to 13 residues. CDR3 in amino acids: CATSRDLNEKLFF. The CDR3 coding sequence is TGTGCCACCAGCAGAGATTTGAATGAAAAACTGTTTTTT.

This sequence joins TRBV20-1 and TRBJ2-7; 7 bases match TRBD1. Germline V CDR1 and CDR2: DFQATT, SNEGSKA (reference sequence). The CDR3 runs to 11 residues. The V and J ends lost 6 bases and 6 bases, in that order; junction bases with no gene match: 5. CDR3 in DNA: TGCAGTGCGCCGACAGGGACCGAGCAGTACTTC. Protein: CSAPTGTEQYF.

A few counts support this clonotype. This chain uses TRBV4-3 with TRBJ2-7; 9 nucleotides agree with TRBD2. In germline, CDR1 is LGHNA, CDR2 YSLEER. This CDR3 spans 15 amino acids. Losses at the gene ends were 5 bases for V and 4 bases for J; bases not matched to a gene: 9. CDR3 region: CASSTTPGLAYEQYF. The CDR3 DNA reads as TGCGCCAGCAGCACCACACCGGGACTAGCTTACGAGCAGTACTTC.

The V gene is TRBV25-1, the J gene TRBJ2-7; TRBD1 matches at 7 bases. Germline lookup yields CDR1 MGHDK and CDR2 SYGVNS. This CDR3 is 15 amino acids long. J gave up 0 bases and V 6 bases, and 8 bases lay outside the gene matches. The chain's CDR3 is CASSPGTAYSYEQYF. The CDR3 bases are TGTGCCAGCAGCCCCGGGACAGCGTACTCCTACGAGCAGTACTTC.

The chain carries TRBV20-1 and TRBJ2-1; D is perhaps TRBD2 (7 bases). The J call is uncertain, as TRBJ2-7 better fits the DNA end. CDR1 DFQATT and CDR2 SNEGSKA come from the germline V gene (reference sequence). The CDR3 spans 12 residues. CDR3 DNA: TGCAGTGCAGGGAGGGGGGGCGACGAGCAGTACTTC. This sequence encodes CSAGRGGDEQYF.